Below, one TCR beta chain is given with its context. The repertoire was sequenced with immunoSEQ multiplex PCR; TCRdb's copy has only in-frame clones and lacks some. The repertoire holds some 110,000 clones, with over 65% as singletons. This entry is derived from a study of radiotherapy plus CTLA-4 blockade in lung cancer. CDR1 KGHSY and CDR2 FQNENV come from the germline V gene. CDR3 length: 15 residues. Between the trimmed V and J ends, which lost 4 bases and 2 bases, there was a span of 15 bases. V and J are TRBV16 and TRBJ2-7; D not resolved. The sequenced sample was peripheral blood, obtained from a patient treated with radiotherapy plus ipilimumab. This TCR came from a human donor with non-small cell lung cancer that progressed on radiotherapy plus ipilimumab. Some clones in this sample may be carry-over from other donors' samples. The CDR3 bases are TGTGCCAGCAGCCCACACCCGGACCGAACCTACGAGCAGTACTTC. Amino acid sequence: CASSPHPDRTYEQYF.